The clone carrying this T cell receptor beta chain was recorded many times. The antigen is not known. CDR3 length: 11 amino acids. V dropped 8 bases and J dropped 6 bases, with 9 bases sitting between them. The data were obtained in a study of T cells in Graves' hyperthyroidism and ophthalmopathy. Study-level findings and limits: For ophthalmopathy, model prediction preceded onset by a median about 6.4 months.

At least 3 on the Clinical Activity Score was recorded for ophthalmopathy patients, who also had NOSPECS grade at least 4 and duration under 3 months. Lactation, pregnancy, other autoimmune disease or uncontrolled infection led to exclusion of patients. Amplification yielded TCR beta CDR3 regions, with RNA transcripts as the source. A set of HTBI primers served as the primers for a first-round RT-PCR of the TCR CDR3. TCRdb recomputed calls from the multiplex PCR reads with MiXCR, one row per CDR3 protein. The sample shows about 380,000 distinct CDR3 sequences, around 20% of them seen only once. The sequencing sample was made of blood. V is TRBV12-3 or TRBV12-4 and J is TRBJ2-3; D uncertain. The sequence derives from a man between 18 and 29 years old with Graves' ophthalmopathy. The CDR3 is CASGPGDTQYF. The CDR3 DNA follows: TGTGCCAGCGGCCCCGGTGATACGCAGTATTTT.